Listed here are 21 T cell receptor beta chains from one sample, sequenced in a study of Graves' ophthalmopathy and Graves' hyperthyroidism. Amplification of TCR beta CDR3 regions used RNA transcripts. The authors performed first-round RT-PCR with HTBI primers and then a second-round multiplex PCR. TCRdb itself ran the multiplex PCR reads through MiXCR, one entry per CDR3 protein. This table holds about 700,000 distinct CDR3 sequences, roughly 40% found once. Sequenced sample: peripheral blood. The receptors were gathered from an adult man with Graves' ophthalmopathy.

In this sample, this clonotype turned up a few times. The V call is TRBV7-2, the J call TRBJ2-5; D is undetermined. The CDR3 has 13 amino acids. Between the trimmed V and J ends, which lost 3 bases and 1 base, there was a span of 6 bases. The germline gives CDR1 SGHTA, CDR2 FQGNSA. The CDR3 nucleotides are TGTGCCAGCAGCTTGCCCTTCCAAGAGACCCAGTACTTC. Amino acid sequence: CASSLPFQETQYF.

J is TRBJ1-3 and V is TRBV7-9; TRBD1 aligns across 10 bases. V lost 5 bases and J lost 4; bases outside the gene matches: 8. CDR1 and CDR2 (germline): SEHNR, FQNEAQ (reference sequence). The CDR3 has 16 amino acids. CDR3 bases: TGTGCCAGCAGCGCCGGGACAGGGGTATCAGGAAACACCATATATTTT. It translates to CASSAGTGVSGNTIYF.

This clonotype was recorded many times. This rearrangement joins TRBV24-1 to TRBJ1-1, with 10 bases matching TRBD1. Trimming removed 7 bases from V and 6 bases from J; junction bases left unmatched: 10. This CDR3 is 15 amino acids long. Per the germline V gene, CDR1 is KGHDR and CDR2 is SFDVKD. Written as DNA, the CDR3 is TGTGCCACCAGCGCCAGGACAGGGGGGGCCGCTGAAGCTTTCTTT. Translated, it gives CATSARTGGAAEAFF.

This clonotype was observed a handful of times. The chain couples TRBV20-1 to TRBJ1-5; D gene unclear. Trimming left V 5 bases short and J 7 bases short, with 15 bases between. Germline V gene lookup returns CDR1 DFQATT and CDR2 SNEGSKA (reference sequence). The CDR3 runs 13 residues. For the CDR3, the DNA is TGCAGTGCTGCGGAAAGGGCTGGGCAGCCCCAGCATTTT. Protein sequence: CSAAERAGQPQHF.

On this clonotype itself: A much more abundant neighbour one base away suggests this may be a read error. The missing conserved phenylalanine or tryptophan at the end of this CDR3 makes a read error likely. The chain joins TRBV15 to TRBJ1-1, with TRBD1 identical over 8 bases. J gave up 6 bases and V 3 bases, and 12 bases lay outside the gene matches. The CDR3 extends over 16 amino acids. From germline, CDR1 is LNHNV and CDR2 YYDKDF (reference sequence). CDR3 in DNA: TGTGCCACCAGCAGGACCCTAGGACAGGGTAGCTCTGAAGCTTTCCTT. Translating gives CATSRTLGQGSSEAFL.

This chain joins TRBV6-6 and TRBJ1-1; D is unclear. Trimming took 4 bases from V and 3 from J, leaving 9 bases between them. The CDR3 sequence is 13 residues long. Germline CDR1 reads MNHNY; CDR2 reads SVGAGI (reference sequence). As DNA, the CDR3 is TGTGCCAGCAGTTTCCAGTACGACACTGAAGCTTTCTTT. Its translation: CASSFQYDTEAFF.

The V call is TRBV2, the J call TRBJ1-4, with TRBD1 as a possible D gene (5 bases). The CDR3 covers 13 residues. The V and J ends lost 11 bases and 3 bases respectively, with 13 bases between them. The germline V gene encodes CDR1 SNHLY and CDR2 FYNNEI. CDR3 DNA sequence: TGTGCCTCTGGTAGGGGTGCTAATGAAAAACTGTTTTTT. This gives the protein CASGRGANEKLFF.

Points on this clonotype: A much larger clone lies one base from this, so it may be a read error. The chain joins TRBV7-2 to TRBJ1-2; possibly TRBD1 for D (6 bases). CDR3 length equals 15 residues. Germline CDR1 and CDR2: SGHTA and FQGNSA. The CDR3: CASGLASGAGRGYTF. The CDR3, as DNA: TGTGCCAGCGGCTTAGCGTCGGGGGCAGGGAGGGGCTACACCTTC.

CDR3 loop: CSVGGQGGQPQHF. As DNA, the CDR3 is TGCAGCGTGGGGGGACAGGGAGGTCAGCCCCAGCATTTT. The chain combines TRBV29-1 with TRBJ1-5; TRBD1 agrees at 9 bases. J gave up 6 bases and V 6 bases, and 6 bases lay outside the gene matches. The CDR3 runs to 13 residues. CDR1 is SQVTM, CDR2 ANQGSEA, per germline.

The chain joins TRBV10-3 to TRBJ1-5; maybe TRBD1 (6 bases). Germline CDR1 reads ENHRY; CDR2 reads SYGVKD. CDR3 length equals 13 residues. The V gene lost 5 bases and the J gene lost 6 bases, with 11 bases spanning the gap. The CDR3 here is CAISTGLGQPQHF. The CDR3 region has the DNA TGTGCCATCAGTACAGGGCTGGGTCAGCCCCAGCATTTT.

The rearrangement joins TRBV25-1 to TRBJ2-5; perhaps TRBD1 as D (6 bases). The CDR3 covers 14 residues. Germline CDR1 reads MGHDK; CDR2 reads SYGVNS. Trimming pared 8 bases from V and 5 bases from J, leaving 18 bases between. The CDR3: CASSPPTGPETQYF. CDR3 nucleotide sequence: TGTGCCAGCTCACCTCCAACAGGGCCGGAGACCCAGTACTTC.

The V call is TRBV7-9, the J call TRBJ1-5; D gene uncertain. Trimming removed 5 bases at V and 9 bases at J, with 11 bases between. The CDR3 loop spans 12 amino acids. The germline gives CDR1 SEHNR, CDR2 FQNEAQ (reference sequence). CDR3: CASSQVGGPQHF. In nucleotides, the CDR3 is TGTGCCAGCAGCCAAGTCGGTGGGCCCCAGCATTTT.

This clonotype was seen repeatedly, ten times or more. The J gene is TRBJ1-1, the V gene TRBV24-1; 8 bases line up with TRBD1. The CDR3 totals 15 residues. Germline V gene sequence: CDR1 KGHDR, CDR2 SFDVKD. The V segment lost 11 bases and the J segment 2 bases; nucleotides outside the gene matches: 12. The CDR3 coding sequence is TGTGCCAACGGACACAGGGGGTCCTTTAACACTGAAGCTTTCTTT. Its protein is CANGHRGSFNTEAFF.

This chain uses TRBV7-9 with TRBJ2-2; 10 bases match TRBD1. With V trimmed by 1 base and J by 9 bases, 5 bases remained unmatched. The CDR3 is made up of 15 amino acids. Germline V gene sequence: CDR1 SEHNR, CDR2 FQNEAQ (reference sequence). The CDR3 DNA sequence: TGTGCCAGCAGCTTAGACGGACAGGGGGTACGGGAGCTGTTTTTT. The encoded protein is CASSLDGQGVRELFF.

This clonotype was counted a few times. The rearrangement links TRBV7-9 to TRBJ2-5; 13 bases are shared with TRBD2. The CDR3 loop spans 18 amino acids. V was clipped by 4 bases and J by 5 bases; unmatched bases: 13. Germline V lookup: CDR1 SEHNR, CDR2 FQNEAQ (reference sequence). The CDR3 DNA is TGTGCCAGCAGCTCGAGGACTAGCGGGAGCCCGTTCCGGGAGACCCAGTACTTC. Its translation: CASSSRTSGSPFRETQYF.

In regard to this clonotype: Germline is not matched at one junction end, which may reflect a read error. The V call is TRBV10-3, the J call TRBJ2-7; no clear D gene. Germline values: CDR1 ENHRY, CDR2 SYGVKD. The CDR3 runs to 13 residues. The CDR3 DNA reads TGTGCCAGCAGTAAGCCCTTTTCGTACGAGCAGTACTTC. This gives the protein CASSKPFSYEQYF.

For this clonotype: A much larger clone lies a single base off, so this may be a read error. The CDR3 region has the DNA TGTGCCAGCAGGACCGGGACTACCGAGGGCGGGCAGTACTTC. Translation gives CASRTGTTEGGQYF. This rearrangement joins TRBV10-3 to TRBJ2-7; 7 bases line up with TRBD2. CDR1 is ENHRY, CDR2 SYGVKD, per germline. This CDR3 has 14 amino acids. V lost 10 bases to trimming and J lost 9 bases; unmatched junction nucleotides: 18.

V and J are TRBV29-1 and TRBJ2-6; D may be TRBD1 (5 bases). V lost 6 bases to trimming and J lost 0 bases, with 12 bases between them. The CDR3 sequence is 15 residues long. Looked up from germline, CDR1 is SQVTM and CDR2 is ANQGSEA. The CDR3 DNA sequence: TGCAGCGTAGGACATCACTCCTCTGGGGCCAACGTCCTGACTTTC. Translated, it gives CSVGHHSSGANVLTF.

This clonotype showed up many times. The chain employs TRBV2 and TRBJ2-5; D is uncertain. Germline V lookup: CDR1 SNHLY, CDR2 FYNNEI. Trimming took off 5 bases at V and 1 base at J, with 17 bases between the two ends. The CDR3 covers 16 residues. CDR3 sequence reads: CASSNFPGPGQETQYF. The CDR3 coding sequence is TGTGCCAGCAGTAACTTTCCAGGCCCTGGCCAAGAGACCCAGTACTTC.

The V gene is TRBV20-1, the J gene TRBJ1-4; a weak D match, TRBD1 (5 bases). There are 15 residues in the CDR3. Per germline, CDR1 DFQATT and CDR2 SNEGSKA (reference sequence). The CDR3 DNA reads TGCAGGGCCGAGGGCTCCGGGACGCGGAATGAAAAACTGTTTTTT. This encodes CRAEGSGTRNEKLFF.

The table lists this clonotype with a few counts. The chain carries TRBV7-2 and TRBJ1-1, with 9 nucleotides matching TRBD1. The CDR3 runs 13 residues. Trimming at V came to 6 bases and at J to 12 bases, leaving 11 bases not matched to a gene. Germline assignment: CDR1 SGHTA and CDR2 FQGNSA. CDR3 amino acids: CASRRRQGGSTFF. The CDR3 DNA follows: TGTGCCAGCAGGCGTCGACAGGGGGGCTCAACTTTCTTT.